Given below is one T cell receptor beta chain in context. Its specific antigen is unknown. Base qualities were left out, and no much larger clone turns up one base away. To prepare the library, the immunoSEQ multiplex PCR assay was applied. RNA was extracted from all samples and reverse transcribed into cDNA as template for TCR sequencing. SuperScript III was used to make first-strand cDNA, primed with a 2:1 mix of oligo-dT and random hexamers. A synthetic immune receptor repertoire was used to measure amplification bias, and any remaining bias was corrected computationally. The paper's processing steps were these. Raw reads were preprocessed to remove errors, and CDR3 was defined according to IMGT conventions as the region from the conserved cysteine to phenylalanine. Clonality was computed as 1 minus the Shannon entropy, with the entropy normalized by log2 of the number of productive unique TCRs. CD4 or CD8 identity of scalp clones was inferred by cross-referencing scalp TCRbeta sequences with sorted blood CD4 and CD8 repertoires. TCRdb mirrors the immuneACCESS table, restricted to in-frame sequences. Some clones are absent from its copies; in checked studies, under half trace to an unresolved V gene, and the reason for the others is unknown. Clone size and the V and J calls come from that table; the DNA yielded D and trimming. The sample profile shows about 140,000 clones; approximately 51% of them were found once. Jointly, the top ten make up more than 0.95% of the sample.

The source of the sample is a study of CD8+ T cells in alopecia areata (dated by TCRdb to between 2017 and 2018). Background for the entire study: The treated patients, all with moderate-to-severe alopecia areata, were enrolled in an open-label pilot trial of oral tofacitinib given at 5 to 10 mg twice daily. Patients stayed on tofacitinib for 6 to 18 months and then had 6 months of follow-up off drug so that delayed response and recurrence could be assessed. In both human patients and the C3H/HeJ mouse model, the study applied high-throughput TCRbeta sequencing to look at T cell clonal expansion in alopecia areata. In humans, TCRbeta sequencing was performed on scalp tissue and on sorted CD4+ and CD8+ peripheral blood T cells from healthy controls and from patients with patchy or totalis/universalis alopecia areata. Biopsies were taken from tofacitinib-treated patients at baseline and at 4 and 24 weeks of treatment, and a later scalp biopsy was taken in several of the tofacitinib-treated patients. Clonality in the scalp was compared among normal scalp (n=4), patchy alopecia areata scalp (n=8), and alopecia totalis/universalis scalp (n=8). RNA was obtained with the PAXgene miRNA kit for fixed scalp, the miRNeasy kit for PBMCs, and the RNeasy kit for mouse skin. TCRbeta CDR3 regions were amplified by immunoSEQ multiplex PCR using 35 Vbeta forward and 13 Jbeta reverse primers.

What the time point label conveys for this sample: baseline before oral tofacitinib. Lesional scalp punch biopsies and peripheral blood were collected from alopecia areata patients. PBMCs were isolated by density centrifugation and stained for CD3, CD4 and CD8, after which CD4+ and CD8+ T cells were sorted on a FACSAria. Between the V and J ends, shortened by 8 bases and 5 bases respectively, the junction contains 13 bases. CDR1 and CDR2 were assigned from the germline V gene as SQVTM and ANQGSEA. The CDR3 covers 11 residues, taking in both the cysteine and the phenylalanine. Here the CDR3 DNA is all that survives: 33 bases in frame from base 1. Broader findings and caveats from the paper: Shared TCR sequences between patients were less evident than in mice, which may be partly attributable to HLA diversity in the patient population. Higher clonality and more expanded CD8+ clones were observed in lesional scalp than in normal scalp, particularly in alopecia totalis/universalis, a finding suggestive of antigenic drive. Unlike mouse skin, which is dominated by gammadelta T cells, normal human skin has resident alphabeta T cells that are also sequenced, and this complicates analysis of the scalp TCR repertoire.

The sequence derives from a human donor with alopecia areata. The V and J genes are TRBV29-1 and TRBJ2-7; too little of a D gene remains to name it. The sample was CD4+ T cells sorted from blood, taken at week 0. The base sequence is TGCAGCTTGGGTCCGATGCACGAGCAGTACTTC. This yields the protein CSLGPMHEQYF.